This T cell receptor (beta chain) was identified in a study of cytotoxic CD8 clonotypes in ibrutinib-treated CLL. Across the study: Per sample, productive templates averaged around 250,000 and productive rearrangements averaged approximately 90,000. Study-wide points: Patients showed higher baseline clonality than age-matched healthy donors, and it tracked circulating CD8+ T-cell counts. Baseline levels were approached again at progression, after clonality had risen at ibrutinib response.

Sequencing was designed to attain a depth spanning 1 in 200,000 to 1 in 1 million T cells. The method was immunoSEQ multiplex PCR; TCRdb's version includes in-frame clones alone and lacks a portion of them. The sample lists hundreds of thousands of clones; less than 75% were seen once. Germline-derived CDR1 and CDR2 are LGHNA and YNFKEQ. The junction had 5 bases not matched to a gene; V was cut back by 1 base and J by 7 bases. The CDR3 runs 15 residues. Remarks on this clone: Its specificity is not known.

This TCR was recovered from a human donor with chronic lymphocytic leukemia. The specimen comprised PBMCs, sampled after 24 months of ibrutinib treatment. This chain uses TRBV4-2 with TRBJ2-2; 8 positions match TRBD2. The CDR3 DNA reads as TGTGCCAGCAGCCAAGGAAGCGGGAGAGGCGGGGAGCTGTTTTTT. Protein product: CASSQGSGRGGELFF.